These T cell receptor beta chains were read from a single sample in a study of T-cell memory formation after mild COVID-19. TCRdb re-derived calls from the 5' RACE reads in MiXCR, one entry per CDR3 protein. This sample has hundreds of thousands of distinct CDR3 sequences, with 18% found just once. The specimen was PBMCs or a T cell subset sorted from them (not recorded which). All receptors come from an adult woman who had mild COVID-19 (a few samples of this study predate the infection). Cell type and time point are not known. Both conserved end residues are part of each CDR3. The order of the fields is V gene, J gene, clone size, CDR3 protein. Size is stated for part of the rows, as once, few or many counts, or as a class when the clone is expanded.

TRBV28	TRBJ1-2	few	CASSFGVADGYTF
TRBV6-2/TRBV6-3	TRBJ2-3	NA	CASSYRDGGTDTQYF
TRBV24-1	TRBJ2-1	NA	CATSDFRETGDDYNEQFF
TRBV5-6	TRBJ2-2	few	CASSLVDGSGTGELFF
TRBV19	TRBJ1-2	NA	CASSKIQGRGYTF
TRBV3-1	TRBJ2-7	NA	CASRRGQTREQYF
TRBV20-1	TRBJ2-7	many	CSASGGAYEQYF
TRBV15	TRBJ2-3	few	CATSKRGRTSTDTQYF
TRBV18	TRBJ2-3	few	CASSPNSPGGNADTQYF
TRBV20-1	TRBJ2-1	few	CSAPEVGAGLYNEQFF
TRBV12-3/TRBV12-4	TRBJ2-1	NA	CASSQTSFAYNEQFF
TRBV6-5	TRBJ2-6	few	CASSYLAGGLAGANVLTF
TRBV19	TRBJ2-6	NA	CATRPTGANVLTF
TRBV5-1	TRBJ1-2	many	CASSLGHRDSSYGYTF
TRBV5-1	TRBJ2-3	NA	CASSLDVGTASTDTQYF
TRBV5-5	TRBJ1-1	NA	CASSRGTGVTEAFF
TRBV7-6	TRBJ2-1	once	CASSPRTSGSGNEQFF
TRBV20-1	TRBJ1-1	NA	CSAPKGLNTEAFF
TRBV12-3/TRBV12-4	TRBJ1-1	few	CASSSLTGSEAFF
TRBV7-9	TRBJ2-2	few	CASSSAGTANTGELFF
TRBV6-1	TRBJ1-1	NA	CASSPDIPAFSLGEAFF
TRBV6-1	TRBJ2-5	few	CASGGGSQLTQYF
TRBV5-1	TRBJ1-2	few	CASRTGQGNYGYTF
TRBV12-3/TRBV12-4	TRBJ2-7	NA	CATGTGTHYEQYF
TRBV29-1	TRBJ2-1	few	CSGNGVFNEQFF
TRBV19	TRBJ1-2	NA	CASSKHDRDRDGYTF
TRBV6-5	TRBJ2-7	many	CASSYFVKDYKSVTYEQYF
TRBV12-3/TRBV12-4	TRBJ1-1	few	CASSLRGPRGTEAFF
TRBV3-1	TRBJ2-3	NA	CASSHGGGTTQYF
TRBV12-3/TRBV12-4	TRBJ2-7	many	CASSLSGAYEQYF
TRBV29-1	TRBJ2-7	NA	CSVVGTLNPYEQYF
TRBV7-9	TRBJ2-7	many	CASSLEQGSYEQYF
TRBV3-1	TRBJ1-2	few	CASSPRDRGRYYGYTF
TRBV18	TRBJ1-1	NA	CGSSPIQGEAFF
TRBV5-1	TRBJ2-2	few	CASSSETSFSNTGELFF